The 21 T cell receptor beta chains below were found in one sample sequenced in a study of pediatric ulcerative colitis. During colonoscopy, one to two rectal pinch biopsies were collected. Sequencing was performed with immunoSEQ multiplex PCR; in TCRdb, only in-frame clones are kept and a portion is missing. The sample contains fewer than 30,000 clones, 70% to 75% of which appear only once. Sequencing input: gut tissue. The receptor source for this set is a boy between 10 and 17 years old with severe ulcerative colitis.

The chain joins TRBV29-1 to TRBJ1-2; a possible D gene is TRBD1 (5 bases). V dropped 6 bases and J dropped 1 base, with 9 bases sitting between them. Germline lookup yields CDR1 SQVTM and CDR2 ANQGSEA. The CDR3 is 12 residues long. CDR3 DNA sequence: TGCAGCGTCACCGACAGTAACTATGGCTACACCTTC. The encoded protein is CSVTDSNYGYTF.

This clone occurred once. This sequence joins TRBV10-3 and TRBJ1-2, with 10 bases fitting TRBD1. V lost 6 bases to trimming and J lost 2 bases; unmatched junction nucleotides: 3. The CDR3 loop spans 14 amino acids. Germline V lookup: CDR1 ENHRY, CDR2 SYGVKD. The CDR3 bases are TGTGCCATCAGGGTGGGACAGGGGAACTATGGCTACACCTTC. It specifies CAIRVGQGNYGYTF.

The chain is built from TRBV6-1 and TRBJ2-3, with a tentative D call TRBD1 (5 bases). V was shortened by 6 bases and J by 1 base, with 8 bases between the two germline ends. The CDR3 has 13 amino acids. CDR1 is MNHNS, CDR2 SASEGT, per germline. As DNA, the CDR3 is TGTGCCAGCAGACCCAGGGGCACAGATACGCAGTATTTT. Translated: CASRPRGTDTQYF.

This sequence joins TRBV5-4 and TRBJ2-2, with 8 nucleotides matching TRBD1. The CDR3 covers 16 residues. V lost 4 bases to trimming and J lost 1 base; unmatched junction nucleotides: 6. Germline V gene sequence: CDR1 SGHNT, CDR2 YYREEE (reference sequence). The CDR3 region is CASSRFGTGNTGELFF. The DNA for the CDR3 is TGTGCCAGCAGCCGCTTTGGGACAGGGAACACCGGGGAGCTGTTTTTT. Using reference TRBV5-4 and TRBJ2-2 for the parts outside the CDR3, the full variable domain is ETGVTQSPTHLIKTRGQQVTLRCSSQSGHNTVSWYQQALGQGPQFIFQYYREEENGRGNFPPRFSGLQFPNYSSELNVNALELDDSALYLCASSRFGTGNTGELFFGEGSRLTVL.

This clone was picked up one time. The V call is TRBV6-6, the J call TRBJ2-3; D ambiguous. CDR3 length: 15 residues. The germline CDR1 and CDR2 sequences are MNHNY and SVGAGI (reference sequence). V dropped 7 bases and J dropped 1 base, with 15 bases sitting between them. The CDR3 protein is CASTLPSQGTDTQYF. CDR3 nucleotide sequence: TGTGCCAGCACTTTACCGTCGCAGGGCACAGATACGCAGTATTTT.

The chain couples TRBV5-1 to TRBJ1-1, with TRBD1 as a possible D gene (5 bases). Looked up from germline, CDR1 is SGHRS and CDR2 is YFSETQ. This CDR3 comprises 15 residues. V was clipped by 0 bases and J by 11 bases, with 20 bases between them. The CDR3 loop is CASSLAATGQVGAFF. The CDR3 DNA reads TGCGCCAGCAGCTTGGCCGCAACGGGGCAGGTTGGGGCTTTCTTT.

DNA for the CDR3: TGTGCCAGCAGCTTGAGACTAGCGGGGGGAGATACGCAGTATTTT. Translated: CASSLRLAGGDTQYF. The rearrangement links TRBV11-3 to TRBJ2-3; TRBD2 matches at 13 bases. The CDR3 extends over 15 amino acids. V shed 3 bases and J 5 bases; nucleotides not matched to a gene: 2. CDR1 and CDR2 from the germline V gene are SGHNT and YENEEA.

There are a few counts of this clone. The chain recombines TRBV30 with TRBJ1-2; D may be TRBD1 (5 bases). Between the trimmed V and J ends, which lost 4 bases and 4 bases, there was a span of 10 bases. This CDR3 is built from 12 residues. CDR1 is GTSNPN, CDR2 SVGIG, per germline (reference sequence). The CDR3 DNA is TGTGCCTGGATACAGGAATCCTATGGCTACACCTTC. This codes for CAWIQESYGYTF.

In its sample, this clone was seen a few times. The V call is TRBV9, the J call TRBJ2-2; TRBD2 is a possible D gene (6 bases). Germline V lookup: CDR1 SGDLS, CDR2 YYNGEE. Trimming left V 3 bases short and J 6 bases short, with 18 bases between. The CDR3 consists of 16 residues. CDR3 region: CASSGTGRESAGELFF. The CDR3 DNA is TGTGCCAGCAGCGGGACGGGACGGGAGAGCGCCGGGGAGCTGTTTTTT.

The rearrangement uses TRBV6-5 and TRBJ2-7; a possible D gene is TRBD1 (6 bases). Germline V gene lookup returns CDR1 MNHEY and CDR2 SVGAGI. This CDR3 has 14 amino acids. Between the trimmed V and J ends, which lost 6 bases and 0 bases, there was a span of 12 bases. The CDR3, as DNA: TGTGCCAGCAGCCTGGACAGAAGCTCCTACGAGCAGTACTTC. This encodes CASSLDRSSYEQYF.

J is TRBJ1-2 and V is TRBV6-1; D ambiguous. CDR3 length: 13 amino acids. Trimming removed 3 bases from V and 2 bases from J, with 7 bases in between. The germline V gene encodes CDR1 MNHNS and CDR2 SASEGT. This CDR3 reads CASSERENYGYTF. CDR3 bases: TGTGCCAGCAGTGAGCGGGAGAACTATGGCTACACCTTC.

The chain combines TRBV6-1 with TRBJ1-2; 12 bases agree with TRBD1. This CDR3 region has 16 residues. Trimming removed 3 bases from V and 6 bases from J; junction bases left unmatched: 8. Germline V lookup: CDR1 MNHNS, CDR2 SASEGT. The CDR3 bases are TGTGCCAGCAGTGAGAAAACCGGGACAGGGGGCAATGGCTACACCTTC. Encoded protein: CASSEKTGTGGNGYTF.

The rearrangement joins TRBV2 to TRBJ1-2; TRBD1 is a possible D gene (5 bases). V lost 3 bases and J 4 bases, leaving 9 bases between the germline ends. The V gene's germline CDR1 is SNHLY and CDR2 FYNNEI. The CDR3 runs to 13 residues. The CDR3 DNA is TGTGCCAGCAGTGACAACGACAGCTATGGCTACACCTTC. Translated, it gives CASSDNDSYGYTF.

This clone appeared a single time. The rearrangement links TRBV2 to TRBJ1-2; 8 bases are a match to TRBD1. Germline CDR1 and CDR2: SNHLY and FYNNEI. V shed 3 bases and J 10 bases; nucleotides not matched to a gene: 7. The CDR3 sequence is 13 residues long. This CDR3 is CASSEGDRHVYTF. The CDR3 bases are TGTGCCAGCAGTGAGGGGGACAGGCATGTCTACACCTTC.

The V and J genes are TRBV29-1 and TRBJ2-1, with 10 bases that match TRBD2. Per the germline V gene, CDR1 is SQVTM and CDR2 is ANQGSEA. The CDR3 has 17 amino acids. With V trimmed by 7 bases and J by 5 bases, 17 bases remained unmatched. The CDR3 is CSASPYLAGGGDNEQFF. In DNA, the CDR3 is TGCAGCGCCTCACCCTACTTAGCGGGAGGCGGGGACAATGAGCAGTTCTTC.

Only a few counts were recorded for this clone. The chain joins TRBV4-2 to TRBJ2-2; tentative D call: TRBD2 (5 bases). This CDR3 spans 15 amino acids. V gave up 0 bases and J gave up 6 bases, with 11 bases separating them. Germline V gives CDR1 LGHNA, CDR2 YNFKEQ. The DNA of the CDR3 is TGTGCCAGCAGCCAAGAAATCGGGGTCCCCGGGGAGCTGTTTTTT. This sequence encodes CASSQEIGVPGELFF.

The table lists this clone with a few counts. The chain links TRBV6-1 to TRBJ2-7; D gene uncertain. The V gene's germline CDR1 is MNHNS and CDR2 SASEGT. This CDR3 is 13 amino acids long. V lost 5 bases to trimming and J lost 3 bases, with 11 bases between them. Written as DNA, the CDR3 is TGTGCCAGCAGTTTTAGGGTGAGCTACGAGCAGTACTTC. Protein: CASSFRVSYEQYF.

This chain uses TRBV5-1 with TRBJ2-1; 8 positions agree with TRBD2. Germline CDR1 is SGHRS and CDR2 is YFSETQ. The ends lost 4 bases at V and 6 bases at J; junction bases unmatched: 3. The CDR3 sequence is 13 residues long. The CDR3, as DNA: TGCGCCAGCAGCAGTCTAGCGGGCAATGAGCAGTTCTTC. Translated, it gives CASSSLAGNEQFF.

This chain uses TRBV6-1 with TRBJ1-1, with D possibly TRBD1 on 6 matching bases. Per germline, CDR1 MNHNS and CDR2 SASEGT. V shed 10 bases and J shed 0 bases, with 18 bases lying between them. The CDR3 spans 15 residues. The CDR3: CATRARDTLNTEAFF. The CDR3 nucleotides read TGTGCCACCAGAGCTCGGGACACCTTGAACACTGAAGCTTTCTTT.

This chain uses TRBV6-6 with TRBJ2-7, with D maybe TRBD2 (6 bases). CDR3 length: 14 residues. Trimming cost V 6 bases and J 6 bases, with 18 bases left between them. Germline CDR1 and CDR2: MNHNY and SVGAGI (reference sequence). CDR3 DNA sequence: TGTGCCAGCAGGAACGGGTCGCTCGGGGGCGAGCAGTACTTC. Protein sequence: CASRNGSLGGEQYF.

The CDR3, as DNA: TGTGCCAGCAGCTTAATCGGTACAGGCACCTCCTACAATGAGCAGTTCTTC. The encoded protein is CASSLIGTGTSYNEQFF. V is TRBV7-2 and J is TRBJ2-1, with D possibly matching TRBD1 (5 bases). Trimming shortened V by 2 bases and J by 0 bases, and 14 bases separated the two germline ends. The CDR3 loop spans 17 amino acids. Germline CDR1 reads SGHTA; CDR2 reads FQGNSA.